The source of this TCR beta chain is a study of OX40 agonist ivuxolimab in advanced cancers. This table comes from immunoSEQ multiplex PCR, and its TCRdb copy is limited to in-frame clones, with some not included. Of tens of thousands of clones listed, roughly 88% are singletons. The origin of this receptor is an adult with an advanced solid tumor such as melanoma, head and neck, liver or kidney cancer. This material consisted of CD4+ or CD8+ T cells sorted from blood, taken in a trial of the OX40 agonist ivuxolimab.

The CDR3 reads CASIPGTGGNYSPLHF. CDR3 nucleotide sequence: TGTGCCAGCATCCCGGGGACAGGGGGGAATTATTCACCCCTCCACTTT. The chain is built from TRBV6-6 and TRBJ1-6, with 11 bases that match TRBD1. This CDR3 spans 16 amino acids. V lost 7 bases, J lost 8 bases, and 10 bases stayed unmatched. From germline, CDR1 is MNHNY and CDR2 SVGAGI (reference sequence).